This T cell receptor beta chain was sequenced for a study of control samples from healthy donors and cancer patients. Trimming cost V 3 bases and J 5 bases; bases outside gene matches: 9. Germline V lookup: CDR1 LNHNV, CDR2 YYDKDF (reference sequence). This CDR3 region has 17 residues. Measured with immunoSEQ multiplex PCR; TCRdb has only the in-frame clones, and not every one. This sample has about 160,000 clones, with just under 95% found just once. The rearrangement uses TRBV15 and TRBJ1-4; 10 bases line up with TRBD1. The specimen sequenced was blood. This TCR came from a woman aged 40 to 50 in good health. For the CDR3, the DNA is TGTGCCACCAGCAGGGGACAGGGGCGGCAGGGGAATGAAAAACTGTTTTTT. Protein sequence: CATSRGQGRQGNEKLFF. Using reference TRBV15 and TRBJ1-4 for the parts outside the CDR3, the full variable domain is DAMVIQNPRYQVTQFGKPVTLSCSQTLNHNVMYWYQQKSSQAPKLLFHYYDKDFNNEADTPDNFQSRRPNTSFCFLDIRSPGLGDTAMYLCATSRGQGRQGNEKLFFGSGTQLSVL.